What follows is one T cell receptor (beta chain) and its context. Looked up from germline, CDR1 is WNHNN and CDR2 is SYGVQD (reference sequence). V shed 8 bases and J 0 bases; nucleotides not matched to a gene: 4. This CDR3 spans 13 amino acids. The entry originates in a study of technical replicates of blood from a few donors. The table came from immunoSEQ multiplex PCR; TCRdb's copy has only in-frame clones and leaves some out. Among 65,000 to 90,000 clones listed, 90% to 95% were seen once. The genes are TRBV10-1 and TRBJ2-7, with 7 bases aligning to TRBD2. Sequencing was carried out using T cells isolated from PBMCs. This clonotype was sampled from a human donor in good health. The CDR3 is CASSGGSSYEQYF. CDR3 nucleotides: TGCGCCAGCTCCGGCGGGAGCTCCTACGAGCAGTACTTC.